The sequence of this TCR beta chain was determined in a study of response to subunit inactivated influenza vaccine. This clonotype was recorded at least ten times. Its antigen is not identified. TCRdb re-called the RT-PCR reads with MiXCR, one entry per CDR3 protein. The profile shows hundreds of thousands of distinct CDR3 sequences, 14% of them singletons. Findings and caveats of the study: After each seasonal influenza vaccination, few new T cells are recruited, the authors suggested.

With V trimmed by 3 bases and J by 0 bases, 11 bases remained unmatched. Germline V gives CDR1 MDHEN, CDR2 SYDVKM. The CDR3 contains 18 residues. The clonotype originates from a man aged 50-59 years who received an inactivated influenza vaccine. The material sequenced was PBMCs from blood, taken around two weeks before vaccination. The chain combines TRBV28 with TRBJ1-1; 9 nucleotides agree with TRBD1. This chain's CDR3 is CASSLETGTGRMNTEAFF. CDR3 sequence (DNA): TGTGCCAGCAGTTTGGAAACCGGGACAGGGAGGATGAACACTGAAGCTTTCTTT.